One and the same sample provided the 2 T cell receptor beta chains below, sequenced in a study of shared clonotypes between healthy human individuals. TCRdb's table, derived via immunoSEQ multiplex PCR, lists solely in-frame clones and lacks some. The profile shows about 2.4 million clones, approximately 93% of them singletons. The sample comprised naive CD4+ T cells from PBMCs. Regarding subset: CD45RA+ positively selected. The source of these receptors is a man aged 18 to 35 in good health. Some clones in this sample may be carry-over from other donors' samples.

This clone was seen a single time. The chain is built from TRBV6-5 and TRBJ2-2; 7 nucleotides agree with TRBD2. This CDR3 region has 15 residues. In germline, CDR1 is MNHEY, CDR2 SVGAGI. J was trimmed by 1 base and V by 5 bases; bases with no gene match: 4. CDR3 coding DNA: TGTGCCAGCAGTACCACGGGGGGGAACACCGGGGAGCTGTTTTTT. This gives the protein CASSTTGGNTGELFF.

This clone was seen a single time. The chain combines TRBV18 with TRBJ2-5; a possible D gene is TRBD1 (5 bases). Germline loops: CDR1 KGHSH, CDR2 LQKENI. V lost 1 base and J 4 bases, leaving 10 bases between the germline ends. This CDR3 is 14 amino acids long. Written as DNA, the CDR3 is TGTGCCAGCTCACCACTCTGGGGCAGAGAGACCCAGTACTTC. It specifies CASSPLWGRETQYF.